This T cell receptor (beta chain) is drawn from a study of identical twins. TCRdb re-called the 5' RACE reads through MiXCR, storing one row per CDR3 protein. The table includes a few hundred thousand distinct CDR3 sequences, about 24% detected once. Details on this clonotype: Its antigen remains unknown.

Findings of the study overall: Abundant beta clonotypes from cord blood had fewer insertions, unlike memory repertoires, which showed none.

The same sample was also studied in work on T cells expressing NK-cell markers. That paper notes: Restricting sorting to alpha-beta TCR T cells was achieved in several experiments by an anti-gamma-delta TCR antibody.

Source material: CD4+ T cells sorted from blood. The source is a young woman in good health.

CDR3 nucleotide sequence: TGTGCCAGCAGATTACAGGGACAGTTGAACACTGAAGCTTTCTTT. Protein sequence: CASRLQGQLNTEAFF. The gene calls are TRBV6-5 and TRBJ1-1; TRBD1 matches 7 bases. Trimming at V came to 6 bases and at J to 0 bases, leaving 7 bases not matched to a gene. The CDR3 covers 15 residues. Germline V gene data show CDR1 as MNHEY and CDR2 as SVGAGI.